In its sample, the clone carrying this T cell receptor beta chain was seen many times. Its specificity is unknown. V lost 6 bases to trimming and J lost 4 bases; unmatched junction nucleotides: 8. The CDR3 loop spans 17 amino acids. CDR1 and CDR2 from the germline V gene are KGHDR and SFDVKD. The data are from a study of Graves' ophthalmopathy and Graves' hyperthyroidism. Study information: Peripheral blood samples were taken at initial diagnosis, before any treatment.

Study-level findings and limits: Among expanded thyroid clonotypes above 0.001 frequency, most also occurred in blood.

Amplification of TCR beta CDR3 regions used RNA transcripts. The first round was an RT-PCR with HTBI primers, and the second round was a multiplex PCR. TCRdb recomputed calls from the multiplex PCR reads with MiXCR, one row per CDR3 protein. Among about 420,000 distinct CDR3 sequences listed, roughly 21% were seen once. The sequenced sample was peripheral blood. The source of this sequence is a woman aged 18-29 years with stable Graves' hyperthyroidism. The chain recombines TRBV24-1 with TRBJ2-2; 12 positions match TRBD1. The CDR3 nucleotides read TGTGCCACCAGTTTCCGGGACAGGGGGCGCGGCACCGGGGAGCTGTTTTTT. Residues: CATSFRDRGRGTGELFF.